The T cell receptor beta chain under discussion was sequenced for a study of blood T cell dynamics during melanoma immunotherapy. On this clone itself: The junction departs from the called germline gene at one end, perhaps through a read error.

The time point: week 3, after first cycle of checkpoint inhibitor. The CDR3 has 14 amino acids. Looked up from germline, CDR1 is SEHNR and CDR2 is FQNEAQ (reference sequence). This table comes from immunoSEQ multiplex PCR, and its TCRdb copy is limited to in-frame clones, with some not included. The repertoire has roughly 15,000 clones, around 90% of them found once; the top ten carry around 8%. Sequences were derived from blood, sampled from a patient treated with checkpoint blockade. The V and J genes are TRBV7-9 and TRBJ2-1; 8 bases are a match to TRBD2. The source is a human donor with melanoma. This CDR3 is CASILLAETNEQFF. The CDR3 DNA sequence: TGTGCCAGCATCTTACTAGCGGAGACCAATGAGCAGTTCTTC.